The clone carrying this T cell receptor (beta chain) has a count of ten or more. Its antigen remains unknown. Both iRepertoire HTBI primers and Arm-PCR of CDR3 regions were used to build the TCR beta libraries. TCRdb called the multiplex PCR reads again in MiXCR, with one record for every CDR3 protein. Here the sample spans 450,000 to 600,000 distinct CDR3 sequences, approximately 12% being singletons. The source of the sample is a study of regulatory T cells in long-lasting Graves disease. Time point here: newly diagnosed GD, antithyroid drugs for less than 3 months. There was RNA extracted from PBMCs, and the TCR library was made from it. American Thyroid Association guidelines defined Graves' disease diagnosis. This CDR3 region has 14 residues. V was cut by 6 bases and J by 7 bases, with 21 bases left in between. The germline V gene has CDR1 DFQATT and CDR2 SNEGSKA (reference sequence). Broader study findings: Peripheral blood, not thyroid tissue, was the sole material studied.

These sequences were also reported in another study, on T cells in Graves' hyperthyroidism and ophthalmopathy. As that study records: Researchers defined stable Graves' hyperthyroidism as no ophthalmopathy progression within 18 months.

The specimen comprised peripheral blood mononuclear cells (PBMCs), sampled at new diagnosis, from a patient treated with antithyroid drugs. This receptor was taken from a man in his thirties or forties with Graves disease. V gene TRBV20-1 combines with J gene TRBJ2-5, with D uncertain. Written as DNA, the CDR3 is TGCAGTGCCTCCCGGCGCCCCCAGTTTACGACCCAGTACTTC. Translation: CSASRRPQFTTQYF.